The 18 T cell receptor beta chains below all came from one sample that was sequenced in a study of blood T cell repertoires in COVID-19. The protocol was immunoSEQ multiplex PCR, while the TCRdb copy is restricted to in-frame clones and leaves out a portion. Of around 60,000 clones listed, approximately 86% were seen once; the top ten hold roughly 15%. Sequencing was carried out using peripheral blood. Receptors were obtained from a human donor in a cohort sampled during active COVID-19.

The genes are TRBV11-3 and TRBJ2-5, with TRBD1 as a possible D gene (7 bases). Germline CDR1 SGHNT, CDR2 YENEEA. Trimming shortened V by 4 bases and J by 5 bases, and 14 bases separated the two germline ends. The CDR3 runs to 14 residues. The CDR3 sequence is CASSSQTGRETQYF. The CDR3 DNA is TGTGCCAGCAGCTCCCAGACAGGGAGGGAGACCCAGTACTTC.

This clone has a single count. The rearrangement links TRBV5-1 to TRBJ2-7, with 7 bases matching TRBD1. Trimming removed 3 bases from V and 5 bases from J; junction bases left unmatched: 5. The CDR3 contains 13 residues. Germline values: CDR1 SGHRS, CDR2 YFSETQ. The CDR3 nucleotides read TGCGCCAGCAGCTGGGACAGTGTACACGAGCAGTACTTC. It codes for CASSWDSVHEQYF.

The V gene is TRBV29-1, the J gene TRBJ2-3, with no clear D. The germline V gene encodes CDR1 SQVTM and CDR2 ANQGSEA. The CDR3 spans 13 residues. Trimming shortened V by 4 bases and J by 5 bases, and 13 bases separated the two germline ends. The CDR3 DNA sequence: TGCAGCGTTGTTCTCTTCACGGGAGATACGCAGTATTTT. Protein sequence: CSVVLFTGDTQYF.

The rearrangement uses TRBV5-1 and TRBJ2-5; D uncertain. The CDR3 length is 13 residues. Trimming left V 0 bases short and J 2 bases short, with 5 bases between. From germline, CDR1 is SGHRS and CDR2 YFSETQ. For the CDR3, the DNA is TGCGCCAGCAGCTTGGACGGTCAAGAGACCCAGTACTTC. Its protein is CASSLDGQETQYF.

The chain carries TRBV27 and TRBJ2-1; 8 nucleotides agree with TRBD2. The V gene's germline CDR1 is MNHEY and CDR2 SMNVEV (reference sequence). This CDR3 spans 15 amino acids. The V gene end was trimmed by 6 bases and the J gene end by 4 bases; junction bases not matched to a gene: 8. In DNA, the CDR3 is TGTGCCAGCAGGGGAGCTAGCGGGCGTTACAATGAGCAGTTCTTC. Its translation is CASRGASGRYNEQFF.

The CDR3 DNA sequence: TGTGCCACCAGCAGAGATCCGGGGTTAGAGCAGTTCTTC. It yields the protein CATSRDPGLEQFF. The chain has TRBV15 and TRBJ2-1; D might be TRBD2 (5 bases). This CDR3 spans 13 amino acids. The germline V and J ends were trimmed by 0 bases and 10 bases, with 10 bases remaining between them. Per germline, CDR1 LNHNV and CDR2 YYDKDF (reference sequence).

This rearrangement joins TRBV7-3 to TRBJ2-1; 15 bases align to TRBD2. This CDR3 spans 16 amino acids. V lost 1 base, J lost 9 bases, and 4 bases stayed unmatched. The germline gives CDR1 SGHTA, CDR2 FQGTGA. The CDR3 region has the DNA TGTGCCAGCAGCTTAAAGGGACTAGCGGGAGGAACTGAGCAGTTCTTC. Encoded protein: CASSLKGLAGGTEQFF.

The chain recombines TRBV25-1 with TRBJ2-7; 8 bases match TRBD1. This CDR3 spans 13 amino acids. Looked up from germline, CDR1 is MGHDK and CDR2 is SYGVNS. V was pared by 6 bases and J by 6 bases, with 7 bases of the junction left unmatched. For the CDR3, the DNA is TGTGCCAGCAGCGTTGGGACAGGACGCGAGCAGTACTTC. This encodes CASSVGTGREQYF.

With regard to this clone: Other DNA sequences in the same sample also yield this CDR3. The chain couples TRBV3-1 (or the pseudogene TRBV3-2) to TRBJ1-1; TRBD1 is a possible D gene (5 bases). CDR3 length: 14 residues. The germline V gene encodes CDR1 LGHDT and CDR2 YNNKEL (reference sequence). Trimming took 3 bases from V and 4 from J, leaving 12 bases between them. CDR3 region: CASSHKAGGTEAFF. CDR3 sequence (DNA): TGTGCCAGCAGCCATAAAGCGGGGGGCACTGAAGCTTTCTTT.

V and J are TRBV6-1 and TRBJ1-4; 8 positions agree with TRBD1. Germline assignment: CDR1 MNHNS and CDR2 SASEGT. CDR3 length: 18 amino acids. V dropped 2 bases and J dropped 3; count of bases not matched to a gene: 11. The CDR3 sequence is CASSEMSRGRPANEKLFF. The CDR3 bases are TGTGCCAGCAGTGAAATGAGCAGGGGGCGCCCGGCTAATGAAAAACTGTTTTTT.

The rearrangement links TRBV28 to TRBJ1-4; possible D gene TRBD1, 5 bases. The CDR3 runs 14 residues. The V gene's germline CDR1 is MDHEN and CDR2 SYDVKM. V shed 3 bases and J shed 8 bases, with 13 bases lying between them. The CDR3 nucleotides are TGTGCCAGCAGTTTCGACAGTTTGGGAGAAAAACTGTTTTTT. It translates to CASSFDSLGEKLFF.

J is TRBJ2-7 and V is TRBV13; TRBD2 matches 10 bases. Germline-derived CDR1 and CDR2 are PRHDT and FYEKMQ (reference sequence). This CDR3 spans 14 amino acids. The V gene end was trimmed by 6 bases and the J gene end by 6 bases; junction bases not matched to a gene: 8. The DNA for the CDR3 is TGTGCCAGCAGACGAGCGGGAGGGCCGCGCGAGCAGTACTTC. This sequence encodes CASRRAGGPREQYF.

This sequence joins TRBV28 and TRBJ1-2; TRBD1 matches at 7 bases. This CDR3 region has 14 residues. The V gene end was trimmed by 3 bases and the J gene end by 4 bases; junction bases not matched to a gene: 5. Germline loops: CDR1 MDHEN, CDR2 SYDVKM. CDR3 in amino acids: CASSFGQAGYGYTF. DNA for the CDR3: TGTGCCAGCAGTTTCGGACAGGCGGGCTATGGCTACACCTTC.

The chain employs TRBV9 and TRBJ2-3; TRBD2 aligns across 8 bases. The germline gives CDR1 SGDLS, CDR2 YYNGEE. Trimming at V came to 7 bases and at J to 1 base, leaving 8 bases not matched to a gene. This CDR3 has 15 amino acids. The DNA of the CDR3 is TGTGCCAGCGGGCGAGCGGGAGAGGGCACAGATACGCAGTATTTT. Translated: CASGRAGEGTDTQYF.

The rearrangement uses TRBV9 and TRBJ2-2; tentative D call: TRBD1 (6 bases). The germline V gene encodes CDR1 SGDLS and CDR2 YYNGEE. V lost 2 bases and J lost 2, with 10 bases in between. The CDR3 loop spans 15 amino acids. The CDR3 bases are TGTGCCAGCAGCGTCCAACAGGGCAACACCGGGGAGCTGTTTTTT. It codes for CASSVQQGNTGELFF.

This clone was recorded only once. The genes are TRBV11-3 and TRBJ2-7; TRBD1 matches at 10 bases. V trimming: 8 bases; J trimming: 3 bases; junction bases outside the gene matches: 7. This CDR3 comprises 14 residues. CDR1 SGHNT and CDR2 YENEEA come from the germline V gene. DNA for the CDR3: TGTGCCAGCGGACCGGGACAGGGGAGCTACGAGCAGTACTTC. It encodes CASGPGQGSYEQYF.

The V call is TRBV24-1, the J call TRBJ2-1, with 10 bases that match TRBD2. Looked up from germline, CDR1 is KGHDR and CDR2 is SFDVKD. The CDR3 consists of 17 residues. With 3 bases clipped from V and 6 bases from J, the junction kept 10 bases outside the gene matches. The CDR3: CATSDLGSGRAGNEQFF. The CDR3 coding sequence is TGTGCCACCAGTGATCTCGGGAGCGGGAGGGCCGGCAATGAGCAGTTCTTC.

A single count supports this clone. The chain joins TRBV19 to TRBJ1-2; TRBD1 matches at 8 bases. CDR3 length equals 13 residues. With V trimmed by 6 bases and J by 5 bases, 5 bases remained unmatched. In germline, CDR1 is LNHDA, CDR2 SQIVND (reference sequence). The CDR3 region has the DNA TGTGCCAGTAGCGTGGACAGGGAATATGGCTACACCTTC. Protein: CASSVDREYGYTF.